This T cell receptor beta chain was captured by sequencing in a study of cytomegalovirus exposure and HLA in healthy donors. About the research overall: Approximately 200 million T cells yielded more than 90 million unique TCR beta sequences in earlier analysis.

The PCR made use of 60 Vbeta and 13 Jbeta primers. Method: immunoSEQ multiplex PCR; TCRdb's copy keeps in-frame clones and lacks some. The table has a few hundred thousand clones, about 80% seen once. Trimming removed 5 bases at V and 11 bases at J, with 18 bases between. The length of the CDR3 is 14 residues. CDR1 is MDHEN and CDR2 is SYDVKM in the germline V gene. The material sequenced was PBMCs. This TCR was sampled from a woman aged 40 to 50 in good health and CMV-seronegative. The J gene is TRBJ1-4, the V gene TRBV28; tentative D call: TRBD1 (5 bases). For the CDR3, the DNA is TGTGCCAGCAGTCTCCGGACATTCCCTGAGAAACTGTTTTTT. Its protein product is CASSLRTFPEKLFF. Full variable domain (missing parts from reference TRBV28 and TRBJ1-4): DVKVTQSSRYLVKRTGEKVFLECVQDMDHENMFWYRQDPGLGLRLIYFSYDVKMKEKGDIPEGYSVSREKKERFSLILESASTNQTSMYLCASSLRTFPEKLFFGSGTQLSVL.